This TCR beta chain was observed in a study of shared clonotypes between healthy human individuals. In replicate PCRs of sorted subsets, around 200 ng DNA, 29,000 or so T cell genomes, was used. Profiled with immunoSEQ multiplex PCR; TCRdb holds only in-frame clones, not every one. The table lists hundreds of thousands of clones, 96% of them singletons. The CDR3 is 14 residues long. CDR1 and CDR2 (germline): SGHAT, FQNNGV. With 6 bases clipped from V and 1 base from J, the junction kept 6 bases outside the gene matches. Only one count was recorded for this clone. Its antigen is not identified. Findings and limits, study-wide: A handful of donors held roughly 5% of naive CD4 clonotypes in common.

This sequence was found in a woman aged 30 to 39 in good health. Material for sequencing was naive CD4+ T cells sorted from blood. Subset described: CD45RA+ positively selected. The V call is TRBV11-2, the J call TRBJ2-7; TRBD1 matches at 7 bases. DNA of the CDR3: TGTGCCAGCAGTGGACAGGCCCAATCCTACGAGCAGTACTTC. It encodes CASSGQAQSYEQYF.